The present T cell receptor beta chain was sequenced within a study of cytomegalovirus exposure and HLA in healthy donors. The PCR was carried out with 60 Vbeta primers and 13 Jbeta primers. TCRdb's table, derived via immunoSEQ multiplex PCR, lists solely in-frame clones and lacks some. Among 200,000 or so clones, 75% to 85% were seen once, and the ten largest hold around 2.2%. Study-level points and caveats: Later analysis found that TCR beta chains associated with HLA were more clonally expanded than other, equally common chains. Earlier findings revealed that most TCR beta V segments proved productive either about 87% or about 30% of the time. Most CMV-associated TCR beta chains were later found to appear HLA-restricted.

Regarding this clone: Its antigen is undetermined.

The CDR3 runs 16 residues. The V end was cut by 4 bases, the J end by 7 bases, with 18 bases between. Looked up from germline, CDR1 is SGHNT and CDR2 is YYREEE (reference sequence). This sequence was found in a woman younger than 35 in good health and CMV-seropositive. The chain has TRBV5-4 and TRBJ1-6; perhaps TRBD1 as D (5 bases). Sample: PBMCs. CDR3 nucleotides: TGTGCCAGCAGCCATCTCCTCCCCGGGGGAAATTCACCCCTCCACTTT. It codes for CASSHLLPGGNSPLHF.